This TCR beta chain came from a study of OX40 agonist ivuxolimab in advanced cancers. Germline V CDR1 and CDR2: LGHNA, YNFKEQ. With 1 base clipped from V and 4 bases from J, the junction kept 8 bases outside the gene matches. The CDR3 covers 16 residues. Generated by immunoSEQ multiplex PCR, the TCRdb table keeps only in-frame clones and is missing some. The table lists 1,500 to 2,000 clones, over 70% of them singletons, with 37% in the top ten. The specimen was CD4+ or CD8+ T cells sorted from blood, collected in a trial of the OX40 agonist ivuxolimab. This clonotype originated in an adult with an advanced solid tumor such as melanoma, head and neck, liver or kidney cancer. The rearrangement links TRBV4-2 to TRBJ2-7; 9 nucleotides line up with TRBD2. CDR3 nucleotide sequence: TGTGCCAGCAGCCAAGTGAGGGCGGGGGGGAATTACGAGCAGTACTTC. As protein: CASSQVRAGGNYEQYF.